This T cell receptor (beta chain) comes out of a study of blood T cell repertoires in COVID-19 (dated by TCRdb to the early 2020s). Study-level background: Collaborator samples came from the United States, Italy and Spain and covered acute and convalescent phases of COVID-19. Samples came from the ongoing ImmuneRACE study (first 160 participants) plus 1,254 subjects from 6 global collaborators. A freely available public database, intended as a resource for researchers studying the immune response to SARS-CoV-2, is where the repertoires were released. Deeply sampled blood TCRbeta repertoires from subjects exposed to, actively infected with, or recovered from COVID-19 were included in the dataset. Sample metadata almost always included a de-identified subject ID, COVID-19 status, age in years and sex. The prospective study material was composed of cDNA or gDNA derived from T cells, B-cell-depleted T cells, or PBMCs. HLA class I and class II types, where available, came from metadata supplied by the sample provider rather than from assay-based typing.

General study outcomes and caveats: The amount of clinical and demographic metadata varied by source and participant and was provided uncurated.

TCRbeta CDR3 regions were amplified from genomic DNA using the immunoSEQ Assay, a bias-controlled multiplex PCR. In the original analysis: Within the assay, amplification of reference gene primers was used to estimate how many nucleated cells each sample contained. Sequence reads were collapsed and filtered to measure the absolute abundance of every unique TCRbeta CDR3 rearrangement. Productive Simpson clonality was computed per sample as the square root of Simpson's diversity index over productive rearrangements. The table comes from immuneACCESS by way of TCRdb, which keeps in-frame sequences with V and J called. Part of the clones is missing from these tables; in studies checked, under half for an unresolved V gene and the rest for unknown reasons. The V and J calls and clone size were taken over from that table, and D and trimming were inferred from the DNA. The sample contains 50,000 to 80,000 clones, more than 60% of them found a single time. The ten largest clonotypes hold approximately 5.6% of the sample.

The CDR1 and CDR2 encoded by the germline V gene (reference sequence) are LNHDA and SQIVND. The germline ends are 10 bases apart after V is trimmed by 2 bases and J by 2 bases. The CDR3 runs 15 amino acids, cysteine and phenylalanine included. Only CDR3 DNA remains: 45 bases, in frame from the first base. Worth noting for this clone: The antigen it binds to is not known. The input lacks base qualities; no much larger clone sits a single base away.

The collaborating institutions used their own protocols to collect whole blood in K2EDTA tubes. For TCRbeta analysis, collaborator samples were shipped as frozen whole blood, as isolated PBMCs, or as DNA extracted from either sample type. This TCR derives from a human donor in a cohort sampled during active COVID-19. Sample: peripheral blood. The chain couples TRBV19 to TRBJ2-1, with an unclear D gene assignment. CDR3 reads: CASSISTIPYNEQFF. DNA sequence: TGTGCCAGTAGTATATCGACAATACCCTACAATGAGCAGTTCTTC. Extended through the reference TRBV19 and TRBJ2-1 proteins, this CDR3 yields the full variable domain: DGGITQSPKYLFRKEGQNVTLSCEQNLNHDAMYWYRQDPGQGLRLIYYSQIVNDFQKGDIAEGYSVSREKKESFPLTVTSAQKNPTAFYLCASSISTIPYNEQFFGPGTRLTVL.